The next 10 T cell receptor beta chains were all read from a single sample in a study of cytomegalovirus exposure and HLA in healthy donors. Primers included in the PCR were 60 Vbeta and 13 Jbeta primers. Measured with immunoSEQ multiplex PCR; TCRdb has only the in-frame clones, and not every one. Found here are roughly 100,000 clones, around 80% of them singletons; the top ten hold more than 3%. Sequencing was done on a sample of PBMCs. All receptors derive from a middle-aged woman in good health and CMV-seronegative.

CDR3 bases: TGTGCCACCCTTCGCGCGCCGGGACAGGTCACAGATACGCAGTATTTT. Amino acid sequence: CATLRAPGQVTDTQYF. The chain joins TRBV28 to TRBJ2-3; 8 bases line up with TRBD1. Germline CDR1 reads MDHEN; CDR2 reads SYDVKM. The length of the CDR3 is 16 residues. With V trimmed by 10 bases and J by 2 bases, 14 bases remained unmatched.

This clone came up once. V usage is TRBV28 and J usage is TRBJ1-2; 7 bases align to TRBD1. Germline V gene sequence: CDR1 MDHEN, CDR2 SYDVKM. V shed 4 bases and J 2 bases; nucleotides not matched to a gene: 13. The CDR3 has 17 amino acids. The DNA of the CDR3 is TGTGCCAGCAGTTCCCCGGGGCAACAGGGGCCAAACTATGGCTACACCTTC. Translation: CASSSPGQQGPNYGYTF.

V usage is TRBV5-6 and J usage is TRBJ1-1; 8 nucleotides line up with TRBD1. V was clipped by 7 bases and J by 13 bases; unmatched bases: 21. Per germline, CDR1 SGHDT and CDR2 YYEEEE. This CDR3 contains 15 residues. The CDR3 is CASEYDGTGRDSDFF. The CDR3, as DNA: TGTGCCAGCGAATACGACGGGACAGGACGGGACAGCGATTTCTTT.

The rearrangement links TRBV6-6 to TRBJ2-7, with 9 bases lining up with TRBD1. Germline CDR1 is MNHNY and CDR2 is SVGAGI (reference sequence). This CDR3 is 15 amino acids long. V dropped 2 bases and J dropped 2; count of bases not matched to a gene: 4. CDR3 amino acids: CASSYRDRDPYEQYF. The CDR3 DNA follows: TGTGCCAGCAGTTACCGGGACAGGGACCCCTACGAGCAGTACTTC.

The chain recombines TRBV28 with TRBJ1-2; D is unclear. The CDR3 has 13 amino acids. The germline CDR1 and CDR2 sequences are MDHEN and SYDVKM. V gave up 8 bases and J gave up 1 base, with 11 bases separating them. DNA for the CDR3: TGTGCCAGCCAACAGACGGTTAACTATGGCTACACCTTC. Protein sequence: CASQQTVNYGYTF.

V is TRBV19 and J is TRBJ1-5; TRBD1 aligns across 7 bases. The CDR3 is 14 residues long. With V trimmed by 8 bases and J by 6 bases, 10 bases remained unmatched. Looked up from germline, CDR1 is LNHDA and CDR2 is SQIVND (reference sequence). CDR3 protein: CASCTGEVRQPQHF. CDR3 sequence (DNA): TGTGCCAGTTGTACAGGGGAAGTACGTCAGCCCCAGCATTTT.

CDR3 loop: CASSHRLAGVIEQYF. The DNA of the CDR3 is TGCGCCAGCAGCCATCGACTAGCGGGAGTAATTGAGCAGTACTTC. V gene TRBV4-3 combines with J gene TRBJ2-7; 12 positions match TRBD2. Germline V gene data show CDR1 as LGHNA and CDR2 as YSLEER. The V gene end was trimmed by 3 bases and the J gene end by 7 bases; junction bases not matched to a gene: 7. CDR3 length: 15 amino acids.

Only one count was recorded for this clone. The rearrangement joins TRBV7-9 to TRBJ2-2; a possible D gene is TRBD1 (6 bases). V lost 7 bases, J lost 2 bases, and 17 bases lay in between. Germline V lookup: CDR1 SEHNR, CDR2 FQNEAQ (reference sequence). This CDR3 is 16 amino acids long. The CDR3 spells CASTLVGTTNTGELFF. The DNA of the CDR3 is TGTGCCAGCACCCTAGTCGGGACAACTAACACCGGGGAGCTGTTTTTT.

Here the CDR3 reads CASSVDRNGNQPQHF. In DNA, the CDR3 is TGTGCCAGCAGCGTGGACAGGAATGGCAATCAGCCCCAGCATTTT. The chain combines TRBV6-5 with TRBJ1-5; TRBD1 matches at 7 bases. The CDR3 loop spans 15 amino acids. V shed 6 bases and J 2 bases; nucleotides not matched to a gene: 7. Per the germline V gene, CDR1 is MNHEY and CDR2 is SVGAGI.

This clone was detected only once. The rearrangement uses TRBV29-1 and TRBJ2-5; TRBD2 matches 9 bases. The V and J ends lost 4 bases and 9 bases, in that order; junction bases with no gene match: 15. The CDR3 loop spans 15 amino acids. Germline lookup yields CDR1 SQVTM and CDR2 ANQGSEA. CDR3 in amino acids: CSVATPVDSGGSQYF. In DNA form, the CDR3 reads TGCAGCGTTGCCACCCCGGTAGATAGCGGGGGATCCCAGTACTTC.